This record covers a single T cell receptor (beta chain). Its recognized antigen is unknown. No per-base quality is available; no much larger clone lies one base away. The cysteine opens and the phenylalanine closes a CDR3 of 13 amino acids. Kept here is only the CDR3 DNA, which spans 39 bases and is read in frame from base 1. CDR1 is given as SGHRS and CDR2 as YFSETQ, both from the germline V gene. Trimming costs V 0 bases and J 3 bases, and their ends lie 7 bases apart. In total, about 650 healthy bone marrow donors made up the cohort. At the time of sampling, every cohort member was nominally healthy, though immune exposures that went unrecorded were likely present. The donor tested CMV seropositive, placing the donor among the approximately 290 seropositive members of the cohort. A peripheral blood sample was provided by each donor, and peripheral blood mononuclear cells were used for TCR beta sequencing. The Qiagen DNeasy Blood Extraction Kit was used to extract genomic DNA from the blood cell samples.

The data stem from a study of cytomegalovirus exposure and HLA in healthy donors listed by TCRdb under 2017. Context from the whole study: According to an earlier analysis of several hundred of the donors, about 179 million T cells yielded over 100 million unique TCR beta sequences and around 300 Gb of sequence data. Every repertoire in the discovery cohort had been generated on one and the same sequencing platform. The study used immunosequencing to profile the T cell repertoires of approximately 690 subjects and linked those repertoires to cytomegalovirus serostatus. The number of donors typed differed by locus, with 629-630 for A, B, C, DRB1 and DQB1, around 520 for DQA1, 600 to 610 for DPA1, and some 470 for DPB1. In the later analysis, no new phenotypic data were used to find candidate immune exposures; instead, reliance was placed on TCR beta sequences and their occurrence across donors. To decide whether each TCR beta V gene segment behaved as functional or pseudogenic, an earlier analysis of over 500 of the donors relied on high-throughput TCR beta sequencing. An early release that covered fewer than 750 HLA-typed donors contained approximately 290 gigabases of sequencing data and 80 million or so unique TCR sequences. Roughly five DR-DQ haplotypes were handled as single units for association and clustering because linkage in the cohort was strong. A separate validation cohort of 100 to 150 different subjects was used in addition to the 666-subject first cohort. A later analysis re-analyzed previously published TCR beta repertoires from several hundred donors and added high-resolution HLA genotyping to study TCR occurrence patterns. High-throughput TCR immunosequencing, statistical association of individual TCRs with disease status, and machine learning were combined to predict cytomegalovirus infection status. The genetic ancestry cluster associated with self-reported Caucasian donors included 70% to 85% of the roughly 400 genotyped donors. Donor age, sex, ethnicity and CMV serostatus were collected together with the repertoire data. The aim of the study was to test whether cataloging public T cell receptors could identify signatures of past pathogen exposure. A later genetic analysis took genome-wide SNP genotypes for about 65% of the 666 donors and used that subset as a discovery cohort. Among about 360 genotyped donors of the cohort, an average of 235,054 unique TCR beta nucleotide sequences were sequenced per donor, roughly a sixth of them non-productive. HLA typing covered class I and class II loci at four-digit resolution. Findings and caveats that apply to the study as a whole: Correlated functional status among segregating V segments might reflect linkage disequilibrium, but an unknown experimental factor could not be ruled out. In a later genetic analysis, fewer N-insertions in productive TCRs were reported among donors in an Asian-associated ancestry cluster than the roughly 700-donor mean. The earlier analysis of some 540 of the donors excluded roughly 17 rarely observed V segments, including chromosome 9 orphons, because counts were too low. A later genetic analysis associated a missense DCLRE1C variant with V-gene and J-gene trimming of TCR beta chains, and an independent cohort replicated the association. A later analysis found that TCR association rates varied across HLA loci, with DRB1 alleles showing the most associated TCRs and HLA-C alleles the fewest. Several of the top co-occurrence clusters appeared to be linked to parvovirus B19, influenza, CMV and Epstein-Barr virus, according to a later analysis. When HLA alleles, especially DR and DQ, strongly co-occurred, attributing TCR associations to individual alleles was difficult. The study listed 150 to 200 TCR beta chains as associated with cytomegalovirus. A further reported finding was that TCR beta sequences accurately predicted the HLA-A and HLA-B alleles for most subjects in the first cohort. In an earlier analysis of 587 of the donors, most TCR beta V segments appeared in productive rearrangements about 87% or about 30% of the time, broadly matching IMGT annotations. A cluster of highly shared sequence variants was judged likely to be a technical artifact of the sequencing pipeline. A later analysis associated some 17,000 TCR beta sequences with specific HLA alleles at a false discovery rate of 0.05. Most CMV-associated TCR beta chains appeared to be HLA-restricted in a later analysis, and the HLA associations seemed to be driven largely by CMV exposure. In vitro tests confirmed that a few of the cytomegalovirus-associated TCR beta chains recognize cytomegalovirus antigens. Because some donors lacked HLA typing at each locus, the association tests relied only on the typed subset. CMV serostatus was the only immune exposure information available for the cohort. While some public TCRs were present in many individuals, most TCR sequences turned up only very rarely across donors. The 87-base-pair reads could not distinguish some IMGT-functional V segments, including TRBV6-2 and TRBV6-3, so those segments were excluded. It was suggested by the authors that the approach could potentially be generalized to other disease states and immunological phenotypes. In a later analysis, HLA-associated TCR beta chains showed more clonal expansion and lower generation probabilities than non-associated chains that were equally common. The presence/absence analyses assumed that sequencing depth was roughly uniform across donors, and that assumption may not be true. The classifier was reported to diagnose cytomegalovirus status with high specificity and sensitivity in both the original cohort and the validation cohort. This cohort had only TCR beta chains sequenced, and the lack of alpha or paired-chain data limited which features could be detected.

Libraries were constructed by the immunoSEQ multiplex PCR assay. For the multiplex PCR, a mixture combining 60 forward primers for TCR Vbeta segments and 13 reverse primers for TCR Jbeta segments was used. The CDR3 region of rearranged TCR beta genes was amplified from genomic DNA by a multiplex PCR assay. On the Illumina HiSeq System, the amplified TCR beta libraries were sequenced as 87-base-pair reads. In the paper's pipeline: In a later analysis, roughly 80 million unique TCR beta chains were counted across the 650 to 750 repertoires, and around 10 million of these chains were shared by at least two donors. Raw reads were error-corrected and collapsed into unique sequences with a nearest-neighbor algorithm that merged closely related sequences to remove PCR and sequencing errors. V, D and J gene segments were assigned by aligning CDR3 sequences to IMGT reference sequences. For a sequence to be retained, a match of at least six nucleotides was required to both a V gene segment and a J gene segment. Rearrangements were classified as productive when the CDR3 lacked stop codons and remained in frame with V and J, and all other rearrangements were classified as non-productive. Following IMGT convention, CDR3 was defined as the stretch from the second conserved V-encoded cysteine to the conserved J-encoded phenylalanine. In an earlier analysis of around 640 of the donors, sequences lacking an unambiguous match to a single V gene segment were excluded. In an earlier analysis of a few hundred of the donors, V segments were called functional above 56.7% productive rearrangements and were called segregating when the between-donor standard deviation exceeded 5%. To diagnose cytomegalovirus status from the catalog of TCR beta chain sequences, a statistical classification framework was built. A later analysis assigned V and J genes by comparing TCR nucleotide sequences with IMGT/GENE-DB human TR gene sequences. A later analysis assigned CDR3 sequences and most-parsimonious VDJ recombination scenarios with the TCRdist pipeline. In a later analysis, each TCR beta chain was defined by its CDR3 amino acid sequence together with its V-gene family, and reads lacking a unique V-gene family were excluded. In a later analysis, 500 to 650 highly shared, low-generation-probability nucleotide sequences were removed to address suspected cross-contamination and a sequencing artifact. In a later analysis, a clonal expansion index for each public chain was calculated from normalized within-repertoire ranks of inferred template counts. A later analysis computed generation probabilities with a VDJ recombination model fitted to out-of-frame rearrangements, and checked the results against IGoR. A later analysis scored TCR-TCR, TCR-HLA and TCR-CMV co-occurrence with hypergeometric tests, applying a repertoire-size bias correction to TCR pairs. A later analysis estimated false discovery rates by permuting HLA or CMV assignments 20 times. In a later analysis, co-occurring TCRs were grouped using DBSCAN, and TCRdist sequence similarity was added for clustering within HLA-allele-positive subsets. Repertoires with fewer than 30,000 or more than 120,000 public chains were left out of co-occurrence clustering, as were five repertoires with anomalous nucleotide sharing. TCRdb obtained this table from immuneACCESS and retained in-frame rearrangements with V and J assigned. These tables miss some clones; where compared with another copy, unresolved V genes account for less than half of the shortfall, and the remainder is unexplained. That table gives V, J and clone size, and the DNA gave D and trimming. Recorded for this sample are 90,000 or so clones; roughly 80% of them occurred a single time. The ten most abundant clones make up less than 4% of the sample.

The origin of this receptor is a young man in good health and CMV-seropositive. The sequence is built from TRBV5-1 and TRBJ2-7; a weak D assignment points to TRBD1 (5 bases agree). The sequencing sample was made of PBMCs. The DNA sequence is TGCGCCAGCAGCTTGGGACAGATCTACGAGCAGTACTTC. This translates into CASSLGQIYEQYF.